The 25 T cell receptor beta chains given below trace back to one sample, sequenced in a study of a mutant IDH1 vaccine in newly diagnosed glioma. Sequenced by immunoSEQ multiplex PCR; TCRdb stores in-frame clones only, minus some. There are just over 65,000 clones in the sample; roughly 83% occur only once, and approximately 12% lies in the top ten. Time point noted: week 35, safety follow-up. The content of each vaccine dose was 300 ug of mutant IDH1 20-mer peptide, and topical imiquimod accompanied it. Their target antigens are unknown. Here the sequenced sample was PBMCs, taken from a glioma patient whose treatment included an IDH1 peptide vaccine. The receptors here all came from a man aged 18 to 29 with glioma.

This rearrangement joins TRBV7-2 to TRBJ1-1; D is unresolved. CDR3 size: 15 residues. The germline V gene encodes CDR1 SGHTA and CDR2 FQGNSA. V was clipped by 2 bases and J by 1 base, with 11 bases between them. The CDR3 spells CASSLWAPPNTEAFF. For the CDR3, the DNA is TGTGCCAGCAGCTTATGGGCACCCCCGAACACTGAAGCTTTCTTT.

This clone has more than one count but fewer than ten. The genes are TRBV19 and TRBJ1-1; D gene ambiguous. CDR1 is LNHDA and CDR2 is SQIVND in the germline V gene (reference sequence). This CDR3 region has 14 residues. The ends were cut back, 6 bases at V and 0 bases at J, with 11 bases in the middle. The CDR3 DNA is TGTGCCAGTAGCCCCCGTAGGGTGAACACTGAAGCTTTCTTT. Residues: CASSPRRVNTEAFF. The variable domain in full, completed from reference TRBV19 and TRBJ1-1, reads DGGITQSPKYLFRKEGQNVTLSCEQNLNHDAMYWYRQDPGQGLRLIYYSQIVNDFQKGDIAEGYSVSREKKESFPLTVTSAQKNPTAFYLCASSPRRVNTEAFFGQGTRLTVV.

The chain is built from TRBV5-1 and TRBJ1-2, with 7 bases lining up with TRBD1. The CDR3 loop spans 15 amino acids. The junction had 11 bases not matched to a gene; V was cut back by 3 bases and J by 6 bases. In germline, CDR1 is SGHRS, CDR2 YFSETQ. CDR3 nucleotides: TGCGCCAGCAGCTCCCCGTATCCCGGGACAGATGGCTACACCTTC. It specifies CASSSPYPGTDGYTF.

This rearrangement joins TRBV6-5 to TRBJ2-7; 8 bases are shared with TRBD1. In germline, CDR1 is MNHEY, CDR2 SVGAGI. This CDR3 contains 15 residues. The junction had 12 bases not matched to a gene; V was cut back by 4 bases and J by 7 bases. CDR3 in DNA: TGTGCCAGCAGTTCAACGTGGACAGGGTCTGAGGAGCAGTACTTC. Residues: CASSSTWTGSEEQYF.

This chain uses TRBV18 with TRBJ1-1, with 8 nucleotides matching TRBD1. Trimming at V came to 4 bases and at J to 11 bases, leaving 18 bases not matched to a gene. Germline CDR1 reads KGHSH; CDR2 reads LQKENI. The CDR3 consists of 16 residues. The CDR3 DNA reads TGTGCCAGCTCACAAACCGTCCTTCAGGGGGCGGACCACGCTTTCTTT. It is translated as CASSQTVLQGADHAFF.

The rearrangement uses TRBV7-9 and TRBJ1-1, with D perhaps matching TRBD1 (5 bases). Germline V CDR1 and CDR2: SEHNR, FQNEAQ (reference sequence). Trimming stripped 5 bases from V and 2 bases from J, with 18 bases between. The CDR3 length is 16 residues. Here the CDR3 DNA reads TGTGCCAGCAGCCAGACGGGGGGATTTAGAAACACTGAAGCTTTCTTT. Protein sequence: CASSQTGGFRNTEAFF. The whole variable domain, remainder taken from reference TRBV7-9 and TRBJ1-1, is DTGVSQNPRHKITKRGQNVTFRCDPISEHNRLYWYRQTLGQGPEFLTYFQNEAQLEKSRLLSDRFSAERPKGSFSTLEIQRTEQGDSAMYLCASSQTGGFRNTEAFFGQGTRLTVV.

The gene calls are TRBV7-9 and TRBJ1-2; weak D call: TRBD1 (6 bases). V shed 2 bases and J shed 8 bases, with 18 bases lying between them. This CDR3 is 15 amino acids long. The germline CDR1 and CDR2 sequences are SEHNR and FQNEAQ (reference sequence). CDR3 DNA: TGTGCCAGCAGCTTATTGACAGGATCGTTTTTCGGCTACACCTTC. It yields the protein CASSLLTGSFFGYTF.

CDR3 region: CASSQDGRRNTGELFF. The CDR3 DNA follows: TGCGCCAGCAGCCAAGATGGACGGCGAAACACCGGGGAGCTGTTTTTT. The chain uses TRBV4-3 and TRBJ2-2; D is ambiguous. The germline gives CDR1 LGHNA, CDR2 YSLEER. The CDR3 contains 16 residues. V dropped 0 bases and J dropped 2 bases, with 10 bases sitting between them.

The V gene is TRBV7-9, the J gene TRBJ2-7; the D gene is possibly TRBD1 (6 bases). Trimming cost V 0 bases and J 1 base, with 13 bases left between them. Germline V gene lookup returns CDR1 SEHNR and CDR2 FQNEAQ (reference sequence). The CDR3 covers 16 residues. The CDR3 bases are TGTGCCAGCAGCTTAGCGAAGACAGGCTTATCCTACGAGCAGTACTTC. The encoded protein is CASSLAKTGLSYEQYF.

This rearrangement joins TRBV6-6 to TRBJ1-2; D is unclear. The V end was cut by 2 bases, the J end by 4 bases, with 8 bases between. CDR3 length equals 13 residues. Looked up from germline, CDR1 is MNHNY and CDR2 is SVGAGI (reference sequence). DNA of the CDR3: TGTGCCAGCAGTTACGAGAAATTCTATGGCTACACCTTC. Protein: CASSYEKFYGYTF.

This chain joins TRBV4-3 and TRBJ1-1; a weak D match, TRBD1 (5 bases). This CDR3 has 17 amino acids. The V and J ends lost 0 bases and 3 bases respectively, with 17 bases between them. Germline V gives CDR1 LGHNA, CDR2 YSLEER. The CDR3 nucleotides read TGCGCCAGCAGCCAAGATTTAAGGGAGGGGCAAGACACTGAAGCTTTCTTT. Its translation: CASSQDLREGQDTEAFF.

This rearrangement joins TRBV11-2 to TRBJ1-2; D gene unclear. Between the trimmed V and J ends, which lost 6 bases and 7 bases, there was a span of 15 bases. Germline CDR1 and CDR2: SGHAT and FQNNGV. The CDR3 covers 13 residues. In DNA form, the CDR3 reads TGTGCCAGCAGGGAGGCGGGGATGGCTGGCTACACCTTC. The encoded protein is CASREAGMAGYTF.

This sequence joins TRBV18 and TRBJ2-7; D is perhaps TRBD1 (6 bases). This CDR3 has 13 amino acids. Germline lookup yields CDR1 KGHSH and CDR2 LQKENI. The V gene lost 5 bases and the J gene lost 5 bases, with 13 bases spanning the gap. CDR3 in DNA: TGTGCCAGCTCATCGCGGACAGTTAACGAGCAGTACTTC. This encodes CASSSRTVNEQYF.

The V call is TRBV7-8, the J call TRBJ1-5, with D hard to call. V gave up 5 bases and J gave up 0 bases, with 8 bases separating them. The CDR3 runs to 14 residues. The germline gives CDR1 SGHVS, CDR2 FQNEAQ. The CDR3 region is CASSGLHSNQPQHF. The DNA of the CDR3 is TGTGCCAGCAGCGGACTCCATAGCAATCAGCCCCAGCATTTT.

This rearrangement joins TRBV4-3 to TRBJ2-5; 9 bases agree with TRBD2. Trimming at V came to 1 base and at J to 5 bases, leaving 5 bases not matched to a gene. Looked up from germline, CDR1 is LGHNA and CDR2 is YSLEER. The CDR3 covers 15 residues. DNA for the CDR3: TGCGCCAGCAGCCAAGGCGGGAGGGCCTGGGAGACCCAGTACTTC. Translation: CASSQGGRAWETQYF.

The chain is built from TRBV18 and TRBJ1-1; the D is unclear. Germline lookup yields CDR1 KGHSH and CDR2 LQKENI. Trimming pared 2 bases from V and 4 bases from J, leaving 11 bases between. This CDR3 contains 14 residues. CDR3 coding DNA: TGTGCCAGCTCACCAACCCAAACCGGCACTGAAGCTTTCTTT. Its protein is CASSPTQTGTEAFF.

A note on this clone: Other DNA sequences in this specimen translate into the identical CDR3. The V and J genes are TRBV6-5 and TRBJ2-7; no clear D. The ends were cut back, 0 bases at V and 1 base at J, with 4 bases in the middle. The germline gives CDR1 MNHEY, CDR2 SVGAGI. The CDR3 runs 13 residues. The CDR3 DNA reads TGTGCCAGCAGTTACTCCGCGTCCTACGAGCAGTACTTC. Translated: CASSYSASYEQYF.

The chain combines TRBV5-8 with TRBJ1-1; D is ambiguous. CDR1 and CDR2 (germline): SGHTS, YDEGEE. The CDR3 extends over 14 amino acids. V was shortened by 4 bases and J by 9 bases, with 19 bases between the two germline ends. CDR3 DNA sequence: TGTGCCAGCAGCCCCGGGCCCTTGGGGAGTCAAGCTTTCTTT. Protein product: CASSPGPLGSQAFF.

CDR3 DNA sequence: TGTGCCACCAACCCGCTGGGACAGTTCTATGATACGCAGTATTTT. Translating it yields CATNPLGQFYDTQYF. This chain connects TRBV15 to TRBJ2-3, with TRBD1 matching 7 bases. From germline, CDR1 is LNHNV and CDR2 YYDKDF (reference sequence). The junction had 13 bases not matched to a gene; V was cut back by 7 bases and J by 6 bases. This CDR3 comprises 15 residues.

This rearrangement joins TRBV2 to TRBJ2-3; D is possibly TRBD1 (6 bases). CDR1 and CDR2 (germline): SNHLY, FYNNEI. The CDR3 is 14 amino acids. V lost 6 bases and J lost 2, with 12 bases in between. This CDR3 is CASRTGTFTDTQYF. In nucleotides, the CDR3 is TGTGCCAGCAGAACCGGGACATTCACAGATACGCAGTATTTT.

This clone was counted only a few times. The chain uses TRBV7-9 and TRBJ1-5; a possible D gene is TRBD1 (6 bases). The ends were cut back, 5 bases at V and 7 bases at J, with 18 bases in the middle. The CDR3 length is 15 residues. Looked up from germline, CDR1 is SEHNR and CDR2 is FQNEAQ (reference sequence). This CDR3 is CASSPHWSQGQPQHF. In DNA form, the CDR3 reads TGTGCCAGCAGCCCCCATTGGAGCCAGGGGCAGCCCCAGCATTTT.

The chain recombines TRBV11-3 with TRBJ2-1; D is undetermined. V lost 5 bases, J lost 10 bases, and 18 bases lay in between. The CDR3 has 14 amino acids. CDR1 SGHNT and CDR2 YENEEA come from the germline V gene. This chain's CDR3 is CASSPAARSGEQFF. The CDR3 DNA follows: TGTGCCAGCAGCCCCGCGGCACGGTCTGGCGAGCAGTTCTTC.

The chain employs TRBV10-3 and TRBJ1-4; D possibly corresponds to TRBD1 (5 bases). The CDR3 contains 14 residues. In germline, CDR1 is ENHRY, CDR2 SYGVKD. V lost 2 bases and J lost 8, with 12 bases in between. CDR3: CAISEGASLEKLFF. CDR3 DNA: TGTGCCATCAGTGAGGGGGCGAGTCTGGAAAAACTGTTTTTT.

This clone showed up just a few times. The J gene is TRBJ1-1, the V gene TRBV5-6, with a tentative D call TRBD1 (5 bases). The CDR3 totals 15 residues. V was pared by 0 bases and J by 3 bases, with 12 bases between. CDR1 is SGHDT, CDR2 YYEEEE, per germline. DNA for the CDR3: TGTGCCAGCAGCTTGGCCTTGGGCAGGGACACTGAAGCTTTCTTT. Translation: CASSLALGRDTEAFF.

J is TRBJ2-2 and V is TRBV19, with 11 bases fitting TRBD2. Germline values: CDR1 LNHDA, CDR2 SQIVND (reference sequence). The CDR3 runs to 16 residues. J lost 4 bases, V lost 5 bases, and 6 bases had no gene match. This CDR3 reads CASSRTSGSFTGELFF. For the CDR3, the DNA is TGTGCCAGTAGTCGCACTAGCGGGAGTTTCACCGGGGAGCTGTTTTTT.